Sequencing of this TCR beta chain was carried out in a study of blood T cell repertoires in COVID-19. Study-wide background: Researchers got acute and convalescent COVID-19 samples from the United States, Italy and Spain. The cDNA or gDNA used as material had been derived from T cells, B-cell-depleted T cells, or PBMCs.

The CDR3 covers 11 residues. The V end lost 6 bases, the J end lost 6 bases, and 7 bases lay between the germline ends. Germline V gene lookup returns CDR1 LNHDA and CDR2 SQIVND (reference sequence). In the authors' workflow: By means of reference gene primer amplification, nucleated cell counts were estimated. The assay was immunoSEQ multiplex PCR, and TCRdb's table has in-frame clones only and misses some. V and J calls and clone size are given by that table; D and trimming were obtained from the DNA. The repertoire holds roughly 50,000 clones, more than 60% seen once, with more than 13% in the top ten.

This chain uses TRBV19 with TRBJ2-3; D not certain. The sequence was obtained from a human donor with active or convalescent COVID-19. The donor label of this sample is uncertain. Sequencing used peripheral blood. CDR3 coding DNA: TGTGCCAGTAGATTCAGGGATACGCAGTATTTT. Residues: CASRFRDTQYF.